The 29 T cell receptor beta chains reported below all come from one sample, sequenced in a study of blood T cell repertoires in COVID-19. The method was immunoSEQ multiplex PCR; TCRdb's version includes in-frame clones alone and lacks a portion of them. The top ten clones hold roughly 2.1% of a sample with 130,000 or so clones, 80% to 90% of them seen once. Sequencing was carried out using peripheral blood. The receptors were sampled from a woman in her forties or fifties with acute or convalescent COVID-19.

The table lists this clone with a few counts. V gene TRBV27 combines with J gene TRBJ1-4; TRBD1 matches at 9 bases. CDR1 is MNHEY and CDR2 is SMNVEV in the germline V gene (reference sequence). The CDR3 is 14 residues long. After removal of 8 bases from V and 8 bases from J, the junction contained 9 bases not matched to a gene. CDR3: CASGRQGVGEKLFF. For the CDR3, the DNA is TGTGCCAGCGGGAGACAGGGGGTCGGAGAAAAACTGTTTTTT.

The gene calls are TRBV18 and TRBJ1-2; D is undetermined. CDR3 length: 13 amino acids. Trimming removed 2 bases at V and 0 bases at J, with 4 bases between. CDR1 is KGHSH and CDR2 is LQKENI in the germline V gene. The CDR3 loop reads CASSPAANYGYTF. CDR3 bases: TGTGCCAGCTCACCAGCAGCTAACTATGGCTACACCTTC.

CDR3 sequence: CASSLDRGGQPQHF. CDR3 sequence (DNA): TGTGCCAGCTCTCTCGACAGGGGAGGTCAGCCCCAGCATTTT. The chain couples TRBV18 to TRBJ1-5; 8 nucleotides align to TRBD1. The germline CDR1 and CDR2 sequences are KGHSH and LQKENI. V dropped 6 bases and J dropped 6; count of bases not matched to a gene: 7. There are 14 residues in the CDR3.

CDR3 amino acids: CASSPWDRGKPEQYF. The CDR3 bases are TGCGCCAGCAGCCCCTGGGACAGGGGGAAACCGGAGCAGTACTTC. The chain uses TRBV4-1 and TRBJ2-7, with TRBD1 matching 11 bases. CDR3 length: 15 residues. Germline CDR1 is MGHRA and CDR2 is YSYEKL. After removal of 4 bases from V and 7 bases from J, the junction contained 9 bases not matched to a gene.

The chain has TRBV6-1 and TRBJ1-2; 10 bases map to TRBD1. CDR1 and CDR2 from the germline V gene are MNHNS and SASEGT. The CDR3 runs to 16 residues. Germline trimming cut 3 bases from V and 6 bases from J; bases unmatched to any gene: 10. The CDR3 region has the DNA TGTGCCAGCAGTGAGTATGGCCGGACAGGGGGAAATGGCTACACCTTC. It is translated as CASSEYGRTGGNGYTF.

This chain uses TRBV3-1 (or the pseudogene TRBV3-2) with TRBJ2-3, with no clear D. The CDR3 is 14 residues long. The V gene lost 0 bases and the J gene lost 3 bases, with 7 bases spanning the gap. Germline CDR1 reads LGHDT; CDR2 reads YNNKEL (reference sequence). Here the CDR3 reads CASSQEIRTDTQYF. DNA for the CDR3: TGTGCCAGCAGCCAAGAGATCCGGACAGATACGCAGTATTTT.

The chain uses TRBV24-1 and TRBJ1-2; TRBD1 aligns across 9 bases. The V segment lost 7 bases and the J segment 4 bases; nucleotides outside the gene matches: 12. CDR1 is KGHDR and CDR2 is SFDVKD in the germline V gene. CDR3 length equals 16 residues. CDR3 bases: TGTGCCACCAGGGGCCTCTTGGGGACAGGGCTCTATGGCTACACCTTC. It is translated as CATRGLLGTGLYGYTF.

V usage is TRBV7-2 and J usage is TRBJ1-1, with TRBD1 as a possible D gene (6 bases). This CDR3 has 15 residues. The ends were cut back, 3 bases at V and 5 bases at J, with 16 bases in the middle. Germline CDR1 and CDR2: SGHTA and FQGNSA. The CDR3 coding sequence is TGTGCCAGCAGCTTTCCAGGGGATCCGAGTACTGAAGCTTTCTTT. Its translation is CASSFPGDPSTEAFF.

The chain carries TRBV19 and TRBJ1-5; no firm D call. Trimming removed 6 bases from V and 0 bases from J, with 12 bases in between. The CDR3 runs to 15 residues. Germline-derived CDR1 and CDR2 are LNHDA and SQIVND (reference sequence). The CDR3 reads CASSLGLYSNQPQHF. CDR3 nucleotide sequence: TGTGCCAGTAGCCTCGGACTGTATAGCAATCAGCCCCAGCATTTT. The full variable domain, rest sourced from reference TRBV19 and TRBJ1-5, is DGGITQSPKYLFRKEGQNVTLSCEQNLNHDAMYWYRQDPGQGLRLIYYSQIVNDFQKGDIAEGYSVSREKKESFPLTVTSAQKNPTAFYLCASSLGLYSNQPQHFGDGTRLSIL.

The count of this clone is one. DNA for the CDR3: TGTGCCAGCAGGTACAGGGGGGGGAATTCACCCCTCCACTTT. It encodes CASRYRGGNSPLHF. This chain joins TRBV6-5 and TRBJ1-6; 8 nucleotides agree with TRBD1. Germline CDR1 and CDR2: MNHEY and SVGAGI. V dropped 6 bases and J dropped 7; count of bases not matched to a gene: 5. The CDR3 has 14 amino acids.

The V and J genes are TRBV30 and TRBJ1-4; the D gene is possibly TRBD1 (5 bases). The V end was cut by 5 bases, the J end by 3 bases, with 10 bases between. Germline values: CDR1 GTSNPN, CDR2 SVGIG (reference sequence). The CDR3 runs to 13 residues. CDR3 DNA sequence: TGTGCCTGGGGGACTGTCTCTAATGAAAAACTGTTTTTT. Protein sequence: CAWGTVSNEKLFF.

This clone was counted many times. The V call is TRBV30, the J call TRBJ2-2, with 10 bases that match TRBD2. The CDR3 has 16 amino acids. The germline V gene encodes CDR1 GTSNPN and CDR2 SVGIG (reference sequence). V shed 5 bases, J shed 1 base, and the junction held 7 bases outside the gene matches. The CDR3 nucleotides are TGTGCCTGGGTGCCCGGGACTAGCGTGAACACCGGGGAGCTGTTTTTT. This codes for CAWVPGTSVNTGELFF. The whole variable domain, filled in from reference TRBV30 and TRBJ2-2, reads SQTIHQWPATLVQPVGSPLSLECTVEGTSNPNLYWYRQAAGRGLQLLFYSVGIGQISSEVPQNLSASRPQDRQFILSSKKLLLSDSGFYLCAWVPGTSVNTGELFFGEGSRLTVL.

This chain connects TRBV14 to TRBJ1-1; weak D call: TRBD1 (6 bases). The germline V gene encodes CDR1 SGHDN and CDR2 FVKESK. V gave up 4 bases and J gave up 6 bases, with 18 bases separating them. The CDR3 runs 15 residues. CDR3 loop: CASSRNRVVYAEAFF. The CDR3 DNA follows: TGTGCCAGCAGCCGCAACAGGGTCGTTTACGCTGAAGCTTTCTTT.

This chain links TRBV7-2 with TRBJ1-5; 7 positions match TRBD1. V lost 4 bases, J lost 2 bases, and 8 bases stayed unmatched. This CDR3 has 16 amino acids. Germline lookup yields CDR1 SGHTA and CDR2 FQGNSA. CDR3: CASSSRTGKGNQPQHF. The DNA for the CDR3 is TGTGCCAGCAGCTCCCGGACAGGTAAAGGCAATCAGCCCCAGCATTTT.

This chain joins TRBV27 and TRBJ1-5, with unresolved D. Trimming pared 7 bases from V and 3 bases from J, leaving 13 bases between. The CDR3 runs to 14 residues. Looked up from germline, CDR1 is MNHEY and CDR2 is SMNVEV (reference sequence). This chain's CDR3 is CASKPSQNNQPQHF. CDR3 nucleotide sequence: TGTGCCAGCAAACCCAGTCAGAACAATCAGCCCCAGCATTTT.

The genes are TRBV27 and TRBJ2-7; weak D call: TRBD2 (5 bases). The CDR3 has 11 residues. V was clipped by 8 bases and J by 5 bases, with 10 bases between them. The germline V gene encodes CDR1 MNHEY and CDR2 SMNVEV (reference sequence). This chain's CDR3 is CASAFGDEQYF. The CDR3, as DNA: TGTGCCAGCGCCTTCGGGGACGAGCAGTACTTC.

V gene TRBV28 combines with J gene TRBJ1-2, with D possibly matching TRBD1 (6 bases). Germline V gene sequence: CDR1 MDHEN, CDR2 SYDVKM. CDR3 length: 14 residues. V was trimmed by 0 bases and J by 4 bases, leaving 9 bases between them. CDR3 in DNA: TGTGCCAGCAGTTTATGGGGGGGGCCCTATGGCTACACCTTC. It is translated as CASSLWGGPYGYTF.

The V call is TRBV5-1, the J call TRBJ2-3; TRBD2 aligns across 8 bases. Germline V gene data show CDR1 as SGHRS and CDR2 as YFSETQ. With 3 bases clipped from V and 3 bases from J, the junction kept 12 bases outside the gene matches. This CDR3 is 17 amino acids long. In nucleotides, the CDR3 is TGCGCCAGCAGCTCCCCCGCTGGGAGCGGGAGTACAGATACGCAGTATTTT. Amino acid sequence: CASSSPAGSGSTDTQYF.

This rearrangement joins TRBV4-2 to TRBJ1-2; D gene uncertain. V was shortened by 0 bases and J by 6 bases, with 14 bases between the two germline ends. The CDR3 extends over 15 amino acids. Germline values: CDR1 LGHNA, CDR2 YNFKEQ. DNA for the CDR3: TGTGCCAGCAGCCAAGAAGGAGGAAACCTAGATGGCTACACCTTC. Encoded protein: CASSQEGGNLDGYTF.

The genes are TRBV10-3 and TRBJ2-7; 11 nucleotides align to TRBD2. CDR1 is ENHRY and CDR2 is SYGVKD in the germline V gene. The V segment lost 4 bases and the J segment 5 bases; nucleotides outside the gene matches: 4. This CDR3 spans 14 amino acids. The CDR3 spells CAISGLAGIHEQYF. As DNA, the CDR3 is TGTGCCATCAGTGGACTAGCGGGAATCCACGAGCAGTACTTC.

The chain links TRBV3-1 (or the pseudogene TRBV3-2) to TRBJ2-7, with D tentatively TRBD2 (6 bases). The germline V gene has CDR1 LGHDT and CDR2 YNNKEL (reference sequence). CDR3 length equals 15 residues. Between the trimmed V and J ends, which lost 4 bases and 4 bases, there was a span of 17 bases. The CDR3 is CASSLGSSLPYEQYF. As DNA, the CDR3 is TGTGCCAGCAGCCTCGGGAGCTCCCTGCCTTACGAGCAGTACTTC.

The J gene is TRBJ1-1, the V gene TRBV7-9; TRBD1 matches 10 bases. V lost 4 bases and J lost 7; bases outside the gene matches: 6. This CDR3 comprises 14 residues. Germline V gene sequence: CDR1 SEHNR, CDR2 FQNEAQ (reference sequence). This CDR3 is CASSSDRGLGEAFF. CDR3 coding DNA: TGTGCCAGCAGCTCTGACAGGGGGCTCGGTGAAGCTTTCTTT. The whole variable domain, remainder taken from reference TRBV7-9 and TRBJ1-1, is DTGVSQNPRHKITKRGQNVTFRCDPISEHNRLYWYRQTLGQGPEFLTYFQNEAQLEKSRLLSDRFSAERPKGSFSTLEIQRTEQGDSAMYLCASSSDRGLGEAFFGQGTRLTVV.

The DNA for the CDR3 is TGTGCCAGTAGGCCTACCGGGACAGGGGGCGAAAAACTGTTTTTT. The encoded protein is CASRPTGTGGEKLFF. The V gene is TRBV19, the J gene TRBJ1-4; 12 nucleotides match TRBD1. The CDR3 runs 15 residues. Germline loops: CDR1 LNHDA, CDR2 SQIVND (reference sequence). The V segment lost 6 bases and the J segment 8 bases; nucleotides outside the gene matches: 7.

There are a few counts of this clone. The chain uses TRBV20-1 and TRBJ1-2; 7 bases map to TRBD1. This CDR3 region has 11 residues. Looked up from germline, CDR1 is DFQATT and CDR2 is SNEGSKA (reference sequence). CDR3 sequence (DNA): TGCAGAATCGACAGGGAGAATGGCTACACCTTC. Its protein product is CRIDRENGYTF.

The chain has TRBV7-9 and TRBJ2-1, with D perhaps TRBD1 (6 bases). The CDR3 spans 17 residues. Germline CDR1 is SEHNR and CDR2 is FQNEAQ (reference sequence). V was pared by 7 bases and J by 8 bases, with 27 bases between. CDR3 sequence: CASTNPGDNIILDEQFF. The CDR3 DNA is TGTGCCAGCACCAATCCAGGGGATAATATAATTTTGGATGAGCAGTTCTTC. The variable domain in full, completed from reference TRBV7-9 and TRBJ2-1, reads DTGVSQNPRHKITKRGQNVTFRCDPISEHNRLYWYRQTLGQGPEFLTYFQNEAQLEKSRLLSDRFSAERPKGSFSTLEIQRTEQGDSAMYLCASTNPGDNIILDEQFFGPGTRLTVL.

V gene TRBV29-1 combines with J gene TRBJ1-2, with 7 nucleotides matching TRBD1. Germline CDR1 and CDR2: SQVTM and ANQGSEA. The CDR3 has 14 residues. V was clipped by 1 base and J by 7 bases; unmatched bases: 9. Written as DNA, the CDR3 is TGCAGCGTTGAAGTTCTGGAGGGGGCGGGTGGCTACACCTTC. This translates into CSVEVLEGAGGYTF.

In this sample, this clone turned up a few times. This chain links TRBV21-1 with TRBJ2-5; TRBD2, the D gene given by the table, was not confirmed from the DNA. TRBV21-1 is a documented pseudogene. The CDR3 has 16 amino acids. CDR3 region: CASSKVSGTYQETQYF. The DNA of the CDR3 is TGTGCCAGCAGCAAAGTAAGCGGGACGTACCAAGAGACCCAGTACTTC.

This chain links TRBV6-2 or TRBV6-3 with TRBJ2-7; 7 positions agree with TRBD2. Germline CDR1 MNHEY, CDR2 SVGEGT. The CDR3 covers 13 residues. Trimming at V came to 5 bases and at J to 2 bases, leaving 3 bases not matched to a gene. In DNA, the CDR3 is TGTGCCAGCAGTCGGGACTACCCCTACGAGCAGTACTTC. Encoded protein: CASSRDYPYEQYF.

This clone was found once. The chain recombines TRBV4-3 with TRBJ1-2, with TRBD1 as a possible D gene (6 bases). This CDR3 is built from 15 residues. Germline V lookup: CDR1 LGHNA, CDR2 YSLEER. Trimming shortened V by 0 bases and J by 2 bases, and 10 bases separated the two germline ends. CDR3 amino acids: CASSQDSDRNYGYTF. Here the CDR3 DNA reads TGCGCCAGCAGCCAAGACTCTGACAGGAACTATGGCTACACCTTC.